This TCR beta chain emerged from a study of T cells in Graves' hyperthyroidism and ophthalmopathy. General study findings and limits: Most thyroid clonotypes expanded above 0.001 appeared in blood too.

Uncontrolled infection, other autoimmune disease, pregnancy or lactation disqualified patients from enrolment. This clonotype has ten or more counts. Its specificity is not known. From RNA transcripts, TCR beta CDR3 regions were amplified. Primed by the HTBI set, a first-round RT-PCR was run on the TCR CDR3. TCRdb re-analysed the multiplex PCR reads in MiXCR, keeping a single row per CDR3 protein. This sample carries approximately 690,000 distinct CDR3 sequences, about a fifth of them seen once, and the ten largest clones take roughly 30%. The receptor was isolated from a man aged 30 to 45 with Graves' ophthalmopathy. Sequencing input: blood.

CDR3: CASSQLVVETQYF. The CDR3 DNA reads TGTGCCAGCAGTCAACTAGTCGTAGAGACCCAGTACTTC. The V and J genes are TRBV6-1 and TRBJ2-5; TRBD2 might be the D (5 bases). The germline V gene encodes CDR1 MNHNS and CDR2 SASEGT. The CDR3 has 13 amino acids. The V end was cut by 5 bases, the J end by 4 bases, with 11 bases between.